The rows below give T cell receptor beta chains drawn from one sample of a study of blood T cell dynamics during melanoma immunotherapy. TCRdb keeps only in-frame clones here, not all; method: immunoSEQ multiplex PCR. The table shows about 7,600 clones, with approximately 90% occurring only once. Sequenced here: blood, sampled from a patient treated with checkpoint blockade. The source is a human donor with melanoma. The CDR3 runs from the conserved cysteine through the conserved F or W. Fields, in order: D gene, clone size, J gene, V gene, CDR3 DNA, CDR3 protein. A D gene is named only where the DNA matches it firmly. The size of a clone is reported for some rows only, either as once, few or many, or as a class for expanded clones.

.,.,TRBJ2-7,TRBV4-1,TGCGCCAGCAGCCAATCTGACAGCCCTAGCTACGAGCAGTACTTC,CASSQSDSPSYEQYF
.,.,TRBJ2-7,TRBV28,TGTGCCAGCAGTTTGGAAGAAGGTCTCTCCTACGAGCAGTACTTC,CASSLEEGLSYEQYF
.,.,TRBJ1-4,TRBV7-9,TGTGCCAGCAGCTTCGGGCAGGGTGCAACTAATGAAAAACTGTTTTTT,CASSFGQGATNEKLFF
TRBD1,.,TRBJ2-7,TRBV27,TGTGCCAGCAGTTCGGGACAGGGTAGGAGCGAGCAGTACTTC,CASSSGQGRSEQYF
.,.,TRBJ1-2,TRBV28,TGTGCCAGCAGTTTAGGGGGGAGGTATGGCTACACCTTC,CASSLGGRYGYTF
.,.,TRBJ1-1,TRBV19,TGTGCCAGTAGACTTCGGGATCTTGTCGCTGAAGCTTTCTTT,CASRLRDLVAEAFF
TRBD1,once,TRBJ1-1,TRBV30,TGTGCCTGGAGTACACAGGGGTTTGAAGCTTTCTTT,CAWSTQGFEAFF
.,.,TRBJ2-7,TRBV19,TGTGCCAGTAGTGTGATTCCTAACACCGGGCGCGAGCAGTACTTC,CASSVIPNTGREQYF
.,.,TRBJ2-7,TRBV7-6,TGTGCCAGCAGCCCGCGGGACAGCGAGCAGTACTTC,CASSPRDSEQYF
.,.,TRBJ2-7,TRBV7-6,TGTGCCAGCAGCTTAGCGTCAGGACCTCCGTACGAGCAGTACTTC,CASSLASGPPYEQYF
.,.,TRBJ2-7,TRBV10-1,TGCGCCAGCAGTGAACGCTGGTCCTACGAGCAGTACTTC,CASSERWSYEQYF
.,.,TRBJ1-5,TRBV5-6,TGTGCCAGCAGCTTGGCAGGGCCAAATCAGCCCCAGCATTTT,CASSLAGPNQPQHF
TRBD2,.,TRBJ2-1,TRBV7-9,TGTGCCAGCAGCTCCAGGTCGGGACTAGCCTACAATGAGCAGTTCTTC,CASSSRSGLAYNEQFF
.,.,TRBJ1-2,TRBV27,TGTGCCAGCGGGAAACGTTCCGATCAGAAAGTAAACTATGGCTACACCTTC,CASGKRSDQKVNYGYTF
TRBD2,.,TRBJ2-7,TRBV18,TGTGCCAGCTCACCACCGGGCGGGAGCACTATCGAGCAGTACTTC,CASSPPGGSTIEQYF
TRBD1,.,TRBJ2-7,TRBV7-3,TGTGCCAGCAGCTTTCGGGACAGCGACGAGCAGTACTTC,CASSFRDSDEQYF
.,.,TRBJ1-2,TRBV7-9,TGTGCCAGCAGCTTAGGGGGTTATGGCTACACCTTC,CASSLGGYGYTF
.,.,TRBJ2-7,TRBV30,TGTGCCTGGGACGGGGGGCTCTACGAGCAGTACTTC,CAWDGGLYEQYF
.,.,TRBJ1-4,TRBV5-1,TGCGCCAGCAGCTTCGGGCAGCAAGGGAATGAAAAACTGTTTTTT,CASSFGQQGNEKLFF
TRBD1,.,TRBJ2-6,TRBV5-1,TGCGCCAGCAGCGGGGACAGGGTTGGGGCCAACGCCCTGACTTTC,CASSGDRVGANALTF
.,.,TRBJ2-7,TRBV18,TGTGCCAGCTCACCGACGCAGGGTGGCGAGCAGTACTTC,CASSPTQGGEQYF
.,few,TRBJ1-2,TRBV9,TGTGCCAGCAGCGTAGCGGAGGGGAAAAATGGCTACACCTTC,CASSVAEGKNGYTF
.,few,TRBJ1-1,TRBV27,TGTGCCAGCAGTTCCCAGCCCACAGGGATCGGTTACATGAACACTGAAGCTTTCTTT,CASSSQPTGIGYMNTEAFF
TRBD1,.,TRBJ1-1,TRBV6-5,TGTGCCAGCAGCCGGGACAGTATGAACACTGAAGCTTTCTTT,CASSRDSMNTEAFF
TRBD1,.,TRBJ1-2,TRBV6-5,TGTGCCAGCAGTACCGGGACAGGGGGGCGCTATGGCTACACCTTC,CASSTGTGGRYGYTF
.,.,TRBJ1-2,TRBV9,TGTGCCAGCAGCTACCGGGTGGCGGATGGCTACACCTTC,CASSYRVADGYTF
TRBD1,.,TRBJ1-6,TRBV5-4,TGTGCCAGCAGCTTGGGGGACAGGGGGCGCGTGTCACCCCTCCACTTT,CASSLGDRGRVSPLHF
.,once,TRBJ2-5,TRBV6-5,TGTGCCAGCAGTTTTTCTGGTAGTCAAGAGACCCAGTACTTC,CASSFSGSQETQYF
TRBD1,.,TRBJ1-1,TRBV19,TGTGCCAGTAGTGCACAGGGGTTAGTGTACACTGAAGCTTTCTTT,CASSAQGLVYTEAFF
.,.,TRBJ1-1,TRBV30,TGTGCCTGGAGTGTCGGAAGGGTGGGGGGCACTGAAGCTTTCTTT,CAWSVGRVGGTEAFF
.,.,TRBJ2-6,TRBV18,TGTGCCAGCTCACCCATGACAGCCCCATCTGGGGCCAACGTCCTGACTTTC,CASSPMTAPSGANVLTF
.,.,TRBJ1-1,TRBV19,TGTGCCAGTAGATCCGGGGTGGGGAACACTGAAGCTTTCTTT,CASRSGVGNTEAFF
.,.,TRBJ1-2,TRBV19,TGTGCCAGTAGTATTGGACGGAGCTATGGCTACACCTTC,CASSIGRSYGYTF
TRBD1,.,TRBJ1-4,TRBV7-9,TGTGCCAGCAGCTTAGGGGGACAGGGACGGTTGACTAATGAAAAACTGTTTTTT,CASSLGGQGRLTNEKLFF
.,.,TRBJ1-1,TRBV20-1,TGCAGTGCTACCCATCTCCCTGAAGCTTTCTTT,CSATHLPEAFF
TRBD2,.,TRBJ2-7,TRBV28,TGTGCCAGCAGTTCCTTCGGGGGGGCCGGCTACGAGCAGTACTTC,CASSSFGGAGYEQYF
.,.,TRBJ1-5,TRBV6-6,TGTGCCAGCAGTCACCCGCTCGGCAATCAGCCCCAGCATTTT,CASSHPLGNQPQHF
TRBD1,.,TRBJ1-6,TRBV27,TGTGCCAGCAGTTTTTGGACAGGGGGAAATAATTCACCCCTCCACTTT,CASSFWTGGNNSPLHF
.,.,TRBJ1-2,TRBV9,TGTGCCAGCAGCGCAACAGGACAGAACTATGGCTACACCTTC,CASSATGQNYGYTF
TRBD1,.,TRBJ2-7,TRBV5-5,TGTGCCAGCAGCTTCGGGGCCCTCGACAGGGTGAGCTCCTACGAGCAGTACTTC,CASSFGALDRVSSYEQYF
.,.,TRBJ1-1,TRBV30,TGTGCCTGGAGTGATGCCCGGGACACTGAAGCTTTCTTT,CAWSDARDTEAFF
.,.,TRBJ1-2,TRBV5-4,TGTGCCAGCCGGACAAGTCCGGACGCCTATGGCTACACCTTC,CASRTSPDAYGYTF
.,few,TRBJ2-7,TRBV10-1,TGCGCCAGCAGTGAGTCCGGCGGGAACGAGCAGTACTTC,CASSESGGNEQYF
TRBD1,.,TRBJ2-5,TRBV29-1,TGCAGTATGTCGGGACAGGGCCTAGGAGAGACCCAGTACTTC,CSMSGQGLGETQYF
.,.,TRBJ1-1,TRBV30,TGTGCCTGGACCGCGTTGGGCCCCACTGAAGCTTTCTTT,CAWTALGPTEAFF
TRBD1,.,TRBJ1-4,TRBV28,TGTGCCAGCAACGGGCGACAGGGTCGAGAAAAACTGTTTTTT,CASNGRQGREKLFF
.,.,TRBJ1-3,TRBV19,TGTGCCAGTAGTATTAGAGGGGATCTTTCTGGAAACACCATATATTTT,CASSIRGDLSGNTIYF
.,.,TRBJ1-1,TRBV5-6,TGTGCCAGCAGCTTGGGGGCAGATCACACTGAAGCTTTCTTT,CASSLGADHTEAFF
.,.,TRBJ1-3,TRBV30,TGTGCCTGGAGCGTCACGCGAAACACCATATATTTT,CAWSVTRNTIYF
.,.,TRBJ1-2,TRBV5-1,TGCGCCAGCAGCCTTGGGAGTACCGCGTCAGTTGACTACACCTTC,CASSLGSTASVDYTF
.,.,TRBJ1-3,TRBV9,TGTGCCAGCAGCGTAGGGGATCGGGTGACTGGAAACACCATATATTTT,CASSVGDRVTGNTIYF
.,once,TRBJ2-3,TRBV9,TGTGCCAGCAGCGTAGCTTGGACTACCTCCACAGATACGCAGTATTTT,CASSVAWTTSTDTQYF